This entry lists 3 T cell receptor beta chains sequenced from one sample in a study of neurological immune-mediated disorders. TCRdb passed the 5' RACE reads through MiXCR, listing each CDR3 protein once. The sample includes about 66,000 distinct CDR3 sequences, about 4% seen only once; the top ten take 1.3%. Specimen: PBMCs. The receptors here all came from a man aged 25-40 years with multiple sclerosis.

This clonotype was recorded at least ten times. The chain joins TRBV5-5 to TRBJ1-2; D possibly corresponds to TRBD1 (6 bases). The length of the CDR3 is 14 residues. Per the germline V gene, CDR1 is SGHKS and CDR2 is YYEKEE (reference sequence). V was trimmed by 4 bases and J by 4 bases, leaving 14 bases between them. CDR3 sequence reads: CASSTLLDSYGYTF. The CDR3 coding sequence is TGTGCCAGCAGCACCCTCCTGGACAGCTATGGCTACACCTTC. The full variable domain, with the rest looked up from reference TRBV5-5 and TRBJ1-2, is DAGVTQSPTHLIKTRGQQVTLRCSPISGHKSVSWYQQVLGQGPQFIFQYYEKEERGRGNFPDRFSARQFPNYSSELNVNALLLGDSALYLCASSTLLDSYGYTFGSGTRLTVV.

Many counts were recorded for this clonotype. The gene calls are TRBV27 and TRBJ2-3, with 10 bases matching TRBD2. CDR3 length: 15 amino acids. CDR1 and CDR2 (germline): MNHEY, SMNVEV (reference sequence). With 4 bases clipped from V and 4 bases from J, the junction kept 5 bases outside the gene matches. The CDR3 loop is CASSSSSGGPDTQYF. The CDR3 DNA is TGTGCCAGCAGTTCGTCTAGCGGGGGACCAGATACGCAGTATTTT.

This clonotype was detected ten times or more. The rearrangement joins TRBV9 to TRBJ2-5; D ambiguous. Trimming took off 0 bases at V and 5 bases at J, with 14 bases between the two ends. Germline V gene data show CDR1 as SGDLS and CDR2 as YYNGEE. This CDR3 contains 15 residues. CDR3 sequence (DNA): TGTGCCAGCAGCGTAGGTCCGCTCATAGACGAGACCCAGTACTTC. It codes for CASSVGPLIDETQYF. Variable domain in full (rest from reference TRBV9 and TRBJ2-5): DSGVTQTPKHLITATGQRVTLRCSPRSGDLSVYWYQQSLDQGLQFLIQYYNGEERAKGNILERFSAQQFPDLHSELNLSSLELGDSALYFCASSVGPLIDETQYFGPGTRLLVL.